These 11 T cell receptor beta chains share one sample of origin, sequenced in a study of cytomegalovirus exposure and HLA in healthy donors. The PCR employed 60 Vbeta primers together with 13 Jbeta primers. Sequencing was performed with immunoSEQ multiplex PCR; in TCRdb, only in-frame clones are kept and a portion is missing. The repertoire holds 150,000 to 160,000 clones, with 85% as singletons. Sequences were obtained from PBMCs. These receptors all come from a woman aged 18-29 years in good health and CMV-seronegative.

As for this clone: The junction departs from the called germline gene at one end, perhaps through a read error. The chain employs TRBV28 and TRBJ2-1; 11 bases fit TRBD2. Germline loops: CDR1 MDHEN, CDR2 SYDVKM. The CDR3 covers 18 residues. The CDR3 bases are TGTGCCAGCAGAACGATTGGGGTCTATAGCGGGGGGGCGGAAGGAATAATCTTC. Translation: CASRTIGVYSGGAEGIIF. The entire variable domain, with the rest obtained from reference TRBV28 and TRBJ2-1, is as follows: DVKVTQSSRYLVKRTGEKVFLECVQDMDHENMFWYRQDPGLGLRLIYFSYDVKMKEKGDIPEGYSVSREKKERFSLILESASTNQTSMYLCASRTIGVYSGGAEGIIFGPGTRLTVL.

This clone has more than one count but fewer than ten. V gene TRBV4-3 combines with J gene TRBJ1-2; no clear D. V was trimmed by 0 bases and J by 4 bases, leaving 9 bases between them. CDR1 and CDR2 from the germline V gene are LGHNA and YSLEER. The CDR3 has 14 amino acids. CDR3 sequence reads: CASSQEEGPYGYTF. The DNA for the CDR3 is TGCGCCAGCAGCCAAGAGGAGGGCCCCTATGGCTACACCTTC.

The chain employs TRBV18 and TRBJ2-7, with TRBD2 matching over 11 bases. The trim removed 6 bases at V and 6 bases at J, leaving 25 bases unmatched. The CDR3 totals 20 residues. Germline V gene lookup returns CDR1 KGHSH and CDR2 LQKENI. The CDR3 DNA reads as TGTGCCAGCTCCTCCCGACCAGCGCCTGTTGTTCGTAGCGGGGGGGGCGAGCAGTACTTC. It yields the protein CASSSRPAPVVRSGGGEQYF.

The chain has TRBV7-2 and TRBJ2-7; 9 positions agree with TRBD2. CDR3 size: 15 residues. V was pared by 1 base and J by 4 bases, with 5 bases of the junction left unmatched. CDR1 is SGHTA, CDR2 FQGNSA, per germline. CDR3 loop: CASSLGPSGAYEQYF. Written as DNA, the CDR3 is TGTGCCAGCAGCTTAGGTCCTAGCGGGGCATACGAGCAGTACTTC.

The chain has TRBV4-3 and TRBJ2-2, with D perhaps TRBD1 (5 bases). CDR1 is LGHNA and CDR2 is YSLEER in the germline V gene. Trimming removed 1 base at V and 7 bases at J, with 13 bases between. The CDR3 has 15 amino acids. The CDR3, as DNA: TGCGCCAGCAGCCAAGTTGTAGGGGCAGACGGGGAGCTGTTTTTT. It codes for CASSQVVGADGELFF.

This clone was counted between two and nine times. The chain carries TRBV25-1 and TRBJ2-7, with TRBD1 identical over 9 bases. Germline-derived CDR1 and CDR2 are MGHDK and SYGVNS. This CDR3 region has 16 residues. V lost 7 bases and J lost 3; bases outside the gene matches: 13. In nucleotides, the CDR3 is TGTGCCAGCACCAGAAGAACCGGGACAGGGATCTACGAGCAGTACTTC. Translation gives CASTRRTGTGIYEQYF.

This clone was detected once. The gene calls are TRBV15 and TRBJ1-2, with 9 bases fitting TRBD1. Germline CDR1 is LNHNV and CDR2 is YYDKDF (reference sequence). The CDR3 is 13 amino acids. J lost 8 bases, V lost 3 bases, and 4 bases had no gene match. CDR3 loop: CATSSRDRVGYTF. The CDR3 coding sequence is TGTGCCACCAGCAGTAGGGACAGGGTCGGCTACACCTTC.

V is TRBV28 and J is TRBJ2-7; 9 nucleotides agree with TRBD2. This CDR3 has 13 residues. CDR1 and CDR2 (germline): MDHEN, SYDVKM. V lost 10 bases, J lost 7 bases, and 11 bases stayed unmatched. The CDR3 protein is CATRGLAGSEQYF. CDR3 DNA: TGTGCCACTCGGGGGCTAGCGGGAAGTGAGCAGTACTTC.

V and J are TRBV29-1 and TRBJ2-5; possible D gene TRBD2, 5 bases. V was clipped by 6 bases and J by 7 bases, with 15 bases between them. The CDR3 length is 12 residues. The germline gives CDR1 SQVTM, CDR2 ANQGSEA. The CDR3 reads CSVKPPGWTQYF. In nucleotides, the CDR3 is TGCAGCGTGAAACCCCCGGGGTGGACCCAGTACTTC.

This clone was detected a few times. The rearrangement links TRBV7-2 to TRBJ2-7; D not resolved. Deletions cut 1 base from V and 3 bases from J, with 10 bases between. Germline V lookup: CDR1 SGHTA, CDR2 FQGNSA. This CDR3 spans 14 amino acids. As DNA, the CDR3 is TGTGCCAGCAGCTTAGTGCTAGGCTTCTACGAGCAGTACTTC. Amino acids: CASSLVLGFYEQYF.

The J gene is TRBJ1-2, the V gene TRBV7-8; D possibly corresponds to TRBD1 (6 bases). This CDR3 spans 14 amino acids. Germline assignment: CDR1 SGHVS and CDR2 FQNEAQ. V was cut by 3 bases and J by 6 bases, with 14 bases left in between. The CDR3 is CASSLRGAEHGYTF. CDR3 sequence (DNA): TGTGCCAGCAGCTTGCGGGGGGCGGAACATGGCTACACCTTC.